This TCR beta chain came from a study of T cell responses to AZD1222 COVID-19 vaccine. General study points: Clonal diversity may have been underestimated in mostly white British donors.

This clone was recorded only once. Its antigen is not known. The same CDR3 can be traced to other DNA sequences in this sample. Sequenced by immunoSEQ multiplex PCR; TCRdb stores in-frame clones only, minus some. The table has about 130,000 clones, over 90% seen once. Germline V CDR1 and CDR2: SNHLY, FYNNEI. The V and J ends lost 7 bases and 4 bases, in that order; junction bases with no gene match: 7. The CDR3 covers 15 residues. The TCR comes from an adult in good health. Here the sequenced sample was peripheral blood, taken on day 0 of AZD1222 vaccination. The genes are TRBV2 and TRBJ2-1; 10 bases match TRBD2. This CDR3 is CASNLLAGTYNEQFF. In DNA, the CDR3 is TGTGCCAGCAATTTACTAGCGGGGACTTACAATGAGCAGTTCTTC.